This T cell receptor beta chain is from a study of early T cells in non-severe SARS-CoV-2 infection. Overall study context: Chains stayed unpaired after sequencing of bulk RNA from unsorted whole blood.

This clonotype was recorded a few times. Its matching antigen is unknown. Whole-study results and caveats: Using VDJdb, the matching emphasized anti-spike CD8 responses while missing private and CD4 specificities.

One entry per CDR3 protein, called by TCRdb with MiXCR from the 5' RACE reads. The table includes roughly 50,000 distinct CDR3 sequences, around 7.7% detected once. Germline V gene lookup returns CDR1 LGHDT and CDR2 YNNKEL (reference sequence). The CDR3 sequence is 15 residues long. V was shortened by 3 bases and J by 2 bases, with 14 bases between the two germline ends. The sequence derives from an adult who was a healthcare worker with PCR-confirmed SARS-CoV-2 infection or an uninfected control (not recorded which). V is TRBV3-1 and J is TRBJ2-7; tentative D call: TRBD2 (8 bases). The sample was whole blood, taken at baseline. The CDR3 DNA is TGTGCCAGCAGCCACGGGAGGGGACAGACCTACGAGCAGTACTTC. It encodes CASSHGRGQTYEQYF.